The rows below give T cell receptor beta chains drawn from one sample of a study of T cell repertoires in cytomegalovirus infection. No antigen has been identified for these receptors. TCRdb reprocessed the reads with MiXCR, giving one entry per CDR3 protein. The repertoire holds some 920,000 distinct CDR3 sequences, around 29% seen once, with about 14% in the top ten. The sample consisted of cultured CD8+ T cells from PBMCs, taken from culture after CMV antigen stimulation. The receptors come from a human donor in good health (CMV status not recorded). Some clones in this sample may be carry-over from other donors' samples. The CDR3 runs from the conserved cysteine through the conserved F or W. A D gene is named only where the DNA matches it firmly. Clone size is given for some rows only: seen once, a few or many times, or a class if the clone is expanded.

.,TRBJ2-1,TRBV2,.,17,TGTGCCTGCCCGATGACAGGGAGGGATGGAAGGGTCAATGAGCAGTTCTTC,CACPMTGRDGRVNEQFF
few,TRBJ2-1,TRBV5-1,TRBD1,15,TGCGCCAGCACCTCCGGGACAGGGGGCTCAAATGAGCAGTTCTTC,CASTSGTGGSNEQFF
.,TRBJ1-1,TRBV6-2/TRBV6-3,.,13,TGTGCCAGCAGTTTTTTTTCGAACACTGAAGCTTTCTTT,CASSFFSNTEAFF
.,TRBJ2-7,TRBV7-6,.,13,TGTGCCAGCACCCCTACAGGAACCTACGAGCAGTACTTC,CASTPTGTYEQYF
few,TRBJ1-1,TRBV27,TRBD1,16,TGTGCCAGCAGTTTCCGGATACAGGGGGCTGTTGGTGAAGCTTTCTTT,CASSFRIQGAVGEAFF
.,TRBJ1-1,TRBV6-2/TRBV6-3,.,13,TGTGCCACCGCCACGGTTTTTGGGACTGAAGCTTTCTTT,CATATVFGTEAFF
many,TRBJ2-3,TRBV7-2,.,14,TGTGCCAGCAGCCAGGAACAGGGTGCAGATACGCAGTATTTT,CASSQEQGADTQYF
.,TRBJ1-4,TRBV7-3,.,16,TGTGCCAGCATCTATGCGGGGCGTGCAACTAATGAAAAACTGTTTTTT,CASIYAGRATNEKLFF
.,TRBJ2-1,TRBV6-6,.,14,TGTGCCAGCAGCGTTTCATCGACAGACAATGAGCAGTTCTTC,CASSVSSTDNEQFF
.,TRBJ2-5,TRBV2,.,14,TGTGCCAGCAGTGTCAAACAGTTCCAAGAGACCCAGTACTTC,CASSVKQFQETQYF
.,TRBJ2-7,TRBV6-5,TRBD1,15,TGTGCCAGCAGGGCCTTCCGGGACAGAGACTACGAGCAGTACTTC,CASRAFRDRDYEQYF
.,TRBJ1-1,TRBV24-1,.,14,TGTGCCACCAGTGGAGGGACCGGCGTCTCTGAAGCTTTCTTT,CATSGGTGVSEAFF
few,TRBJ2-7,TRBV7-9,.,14,TGTGCCAGCACCCCTTCAGCGGACTCCTACGAGCAGTACTTC,CASTPSADSYEQYF
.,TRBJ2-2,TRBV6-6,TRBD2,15,TGTGCCAGCAGTATAAGCGGGGATTACACCGGGGAGCTGTTTTTT,CASSISGDYTGELFF
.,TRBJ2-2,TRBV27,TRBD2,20,TGTGCCAGCAGTTTAATCATCGGGCTAGCGGGGGGGCCCAACACCGGGGAGCTGTTTTTT,CASSLIIGLAGGPNTGELFF
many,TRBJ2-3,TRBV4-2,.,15,TGTGCCAGCAGCCAAGATGGGCTAGCCGCAGATACGCAGTATTTT,CASSQDGLAADTQYF
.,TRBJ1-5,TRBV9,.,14,TGTGCCAGCAGCCCTACCGGAGGGGTTCAGCCCCAGCATTTT,CASSPTGGVQPQHF
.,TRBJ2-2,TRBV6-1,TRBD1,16,TGTGCCAGCAGAGCACAGGGGCCTCCGAACACCGGGGAGCTGTTTTTT,CASRAQGPPNTGELFF
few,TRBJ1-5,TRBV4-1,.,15,TGCGCCAGCAGCCATGTGGGAGACAGTAATCAGCCCCAGCATTTT,CASSHVGDSNQPQHF
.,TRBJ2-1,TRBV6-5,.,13,TGTGCCAGTAGGTTCAGGGCATCCAATGAGCAGTTCTTC,CASRFRASNEQFF
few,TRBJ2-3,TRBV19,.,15,TGTGCCAGTAGTATCTTGGGACGGAAGGCGGATACGCAGTATTTT,CASSILGRKADTQYF
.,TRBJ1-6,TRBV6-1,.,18,TGTGCCAGCAGTGATCCCGACCGACACAACTCCTATAATTCACCCCTCCACTTT,CASSDPDRHNSYNSPLHF
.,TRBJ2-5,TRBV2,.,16,TGTGCCAGCAGTGAACGGGCCGATGGGGCGCCAGAGACCCAGTACTTC,CASSERADGAPETQYF
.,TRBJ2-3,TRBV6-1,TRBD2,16,TGTGCCAACAGTTCGACTAGCGGCCCCCTCGCGTATACGCAGTATTTT,CANSSTSGPLAYTQYF
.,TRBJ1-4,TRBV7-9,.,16,TGTGCCAGTAGCTTAGAAGGCTACCCAACTAATGAAAAACTGTTTTTT,CASSLEGYPTNEKLFF
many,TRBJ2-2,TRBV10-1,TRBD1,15,TGCGCCAGCAGTCCAGACAGGGTGGGAACCGGGGAGCTGTTTTTT,CASSPDRVGTGELFF
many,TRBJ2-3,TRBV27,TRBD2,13,TGTGCCAGCAGTGGTGGGGGGGCAGATACGCAGTATTTT,CASSGGGADTQYF
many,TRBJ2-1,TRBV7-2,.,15,TGTGCCAGCAGCTTAGGGGGAGGCAGGAACAATGAGCAGTTCTTC,CASSLGGGRNNEQFF
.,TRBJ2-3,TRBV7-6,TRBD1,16,TGTGCCAGCAGCCTCCCGGGACAGGGGAGGGCAGATACGCAGTATTTT,CASSLPGQGRADTQYF
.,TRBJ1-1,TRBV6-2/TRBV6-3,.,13,TGTGCCAGCAGTGTGGGACACCCCACTGAAGCTTTCTTT,CASSVGHPTEAFF
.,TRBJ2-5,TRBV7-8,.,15,TGTGCCAGCAGCTTCCCCCAGGGAGAGGGAGAGACCCAGTACTTC,CASSFPQGEGETQYF
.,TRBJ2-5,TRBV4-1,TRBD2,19,TGCGCCAGCAGCCCCCAGGGCGCTAGCGGGGGGCCCTTTCAAGAGACCCAGTACTTC,CASSPQGASGGPFQETQYF
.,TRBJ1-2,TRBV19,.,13,TGTGCCAGTAGTACCGGGACACCGGACTTAGCCCGCTGG,CASSTGTPDLARW
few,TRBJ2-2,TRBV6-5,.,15,TGTGCCAGCAGTCGCACAGAGGGGCACACCGGGGAGCTGTTTTTT,CASSRTEGHTGELFF